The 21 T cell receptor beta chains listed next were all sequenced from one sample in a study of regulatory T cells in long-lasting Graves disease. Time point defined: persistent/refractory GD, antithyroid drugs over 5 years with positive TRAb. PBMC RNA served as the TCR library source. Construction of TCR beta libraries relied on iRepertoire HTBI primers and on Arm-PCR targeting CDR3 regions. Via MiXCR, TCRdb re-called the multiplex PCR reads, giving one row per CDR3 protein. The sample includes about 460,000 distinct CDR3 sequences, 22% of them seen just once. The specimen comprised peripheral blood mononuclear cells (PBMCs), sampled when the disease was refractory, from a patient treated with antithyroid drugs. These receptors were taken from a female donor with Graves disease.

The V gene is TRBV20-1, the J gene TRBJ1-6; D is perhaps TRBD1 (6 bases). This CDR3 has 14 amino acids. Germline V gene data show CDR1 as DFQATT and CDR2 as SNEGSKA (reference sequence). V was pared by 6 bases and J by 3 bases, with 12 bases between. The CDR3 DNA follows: TGCAGTGCCCGAACAGGGTTCTATAATTCACCCCTCCACTTT. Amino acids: CSARTGFYNSPLHF.

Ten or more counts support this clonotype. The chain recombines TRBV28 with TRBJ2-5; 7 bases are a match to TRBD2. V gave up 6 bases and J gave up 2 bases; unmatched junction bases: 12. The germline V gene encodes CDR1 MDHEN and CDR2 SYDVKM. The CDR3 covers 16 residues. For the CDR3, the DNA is TGTGCCAGCAGCCTCTACTGGGCTAGCGGACAAGAGACCCAGTACTTC. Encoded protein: CASSLYWASGQETQYF.

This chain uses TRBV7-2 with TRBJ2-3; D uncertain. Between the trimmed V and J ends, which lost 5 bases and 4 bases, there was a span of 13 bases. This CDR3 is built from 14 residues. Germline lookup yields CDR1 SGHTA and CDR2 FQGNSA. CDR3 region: CASSPWTTSDTQYF. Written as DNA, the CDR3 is TGTGCCAGCAGCCCTTGGACCACATCAGATACGCAGTATTTT.

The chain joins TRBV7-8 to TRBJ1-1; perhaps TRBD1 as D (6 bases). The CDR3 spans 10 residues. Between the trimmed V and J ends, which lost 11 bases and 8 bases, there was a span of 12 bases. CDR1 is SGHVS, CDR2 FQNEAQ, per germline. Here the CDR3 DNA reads TGTGCCTCAGGGGAATTAGAAGCTTTCTTT. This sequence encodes CASGELEAFF.

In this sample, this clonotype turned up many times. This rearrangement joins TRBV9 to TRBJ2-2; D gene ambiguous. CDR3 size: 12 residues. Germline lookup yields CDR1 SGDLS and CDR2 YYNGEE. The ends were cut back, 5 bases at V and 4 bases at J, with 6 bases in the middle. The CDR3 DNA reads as TGTGCCAGCAGTGTGGGCACCGGGGAGCTGTTTTTT. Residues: CASSVGTGELFF.

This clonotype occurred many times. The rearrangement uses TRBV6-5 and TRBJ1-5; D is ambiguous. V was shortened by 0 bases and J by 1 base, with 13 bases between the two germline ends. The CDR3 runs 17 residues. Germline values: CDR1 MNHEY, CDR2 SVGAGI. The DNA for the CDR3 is TGTGCCAGCAGTTACTCGCCGGGGAGGCGAAGCAATCAGCCCCAGCATTTT. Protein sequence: CASSYSPGRRSNQPQHF.

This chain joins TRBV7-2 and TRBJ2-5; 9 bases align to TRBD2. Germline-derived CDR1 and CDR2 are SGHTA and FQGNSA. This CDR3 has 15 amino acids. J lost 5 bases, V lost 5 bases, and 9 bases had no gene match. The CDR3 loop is CASSPGSSGIETQYF. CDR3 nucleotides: TGTGCCAGCAGCCCAGGGTCTAGCGGGATCGAGACCCAGTACTTC.

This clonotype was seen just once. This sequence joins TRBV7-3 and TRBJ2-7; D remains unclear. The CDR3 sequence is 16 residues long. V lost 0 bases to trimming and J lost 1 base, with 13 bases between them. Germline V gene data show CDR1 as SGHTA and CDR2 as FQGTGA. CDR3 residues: CASSLTPHTNSYEQYF. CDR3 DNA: TGTGCCAGCAGCTTAACCCCTCACACCAATTCCTACGAGCAGTACTTC.

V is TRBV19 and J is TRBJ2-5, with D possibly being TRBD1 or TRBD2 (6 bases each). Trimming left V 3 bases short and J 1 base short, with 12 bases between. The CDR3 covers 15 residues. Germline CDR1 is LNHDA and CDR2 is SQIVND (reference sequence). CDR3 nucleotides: TGTGCCAGTAGTATTGGGGGGACACTCCAAGAGACCCAGTACTTC. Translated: CASSIGGTLQETQYF.

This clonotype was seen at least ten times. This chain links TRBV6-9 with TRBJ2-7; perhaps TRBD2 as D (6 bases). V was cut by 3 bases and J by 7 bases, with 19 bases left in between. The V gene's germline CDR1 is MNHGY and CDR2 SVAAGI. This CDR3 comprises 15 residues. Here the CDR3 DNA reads TGTGCCAGCAGTTACTCTTCCGGGAGTTGGCGGGAGCAGTACTTC. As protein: CASSYSSGSWREQYF.

In DNA form, the CDR3 reads TGTGCCTGGAGTCACCAGGGGGCAACTAATGAAAAACTGTTTTTT. Protein product: CAWSHQGATNEKLFF. J is TRBJ1-4 and V is TRBV30, with TRBD1 matching 7 bases. The V segment lost 2 bases and the J segment 0 bases; nucleotides outside the gene matches: 3. CDR1 GTSNPN and CDR2 SVGIG come from the germline V gene (reference sequence). The CDR3 loop spans 15 amino acids.

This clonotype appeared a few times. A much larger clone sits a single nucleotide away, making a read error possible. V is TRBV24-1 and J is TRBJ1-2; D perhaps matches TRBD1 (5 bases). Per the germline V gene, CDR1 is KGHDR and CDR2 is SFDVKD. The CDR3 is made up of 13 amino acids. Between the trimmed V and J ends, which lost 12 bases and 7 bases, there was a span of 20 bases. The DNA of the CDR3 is TGTGCCGGCAGCCTCGCGGGGGAGGGTGGCTACACCTTC. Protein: CAGSLAGEGGYTF.

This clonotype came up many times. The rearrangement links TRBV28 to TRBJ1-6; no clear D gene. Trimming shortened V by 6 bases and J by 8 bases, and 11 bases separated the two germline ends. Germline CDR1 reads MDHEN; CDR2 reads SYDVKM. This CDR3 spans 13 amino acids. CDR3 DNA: TGTGCCAGCAGCCCTCCGGATTATTCACCCCTCCACTTT. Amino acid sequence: CASSPPDYSPLHF.

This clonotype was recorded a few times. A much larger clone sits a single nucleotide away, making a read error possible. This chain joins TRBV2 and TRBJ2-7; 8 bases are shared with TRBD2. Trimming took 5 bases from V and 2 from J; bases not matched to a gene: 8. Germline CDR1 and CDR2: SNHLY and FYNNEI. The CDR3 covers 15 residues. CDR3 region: CASSYSELAAYEQYF. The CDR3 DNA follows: TGTGCCAGCAGTTACTCGGAACTAGCGGCCTACGAGCAGTACTTC.

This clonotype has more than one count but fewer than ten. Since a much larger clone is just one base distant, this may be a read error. The CDR3 DNA reads as TGTGCCAACAGCATCTATGTTGGGGACGAGCAGTACTTC. Amino acid sequence: CANSIYVGDEQYF. This chain joins TRBV2 and TRBJ2-7; D uncertain. Trimming removed 10 bases at V and 5 bases at J, with 18 bases between. Germline values: CDR1 SNHLY, CDR2 FYNNEI. The CDR3 totals 13 residues.

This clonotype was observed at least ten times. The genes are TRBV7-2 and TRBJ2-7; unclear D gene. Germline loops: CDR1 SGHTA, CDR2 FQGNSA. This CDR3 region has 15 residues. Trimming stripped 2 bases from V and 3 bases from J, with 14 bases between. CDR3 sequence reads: CASSLTPAQSYEQYF. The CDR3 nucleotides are TGTGCCAGCAGCTTAACCCCAGCACAGAGCTACGAGCAGTACTTC.

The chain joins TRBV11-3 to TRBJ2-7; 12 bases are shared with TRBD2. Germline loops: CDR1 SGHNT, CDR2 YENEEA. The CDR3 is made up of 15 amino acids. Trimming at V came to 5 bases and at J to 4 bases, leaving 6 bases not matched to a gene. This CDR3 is CASSKLGLAGYEQYF. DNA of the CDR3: TGTGCCAGCAGCAAGCTCGGACTAGCGGGATACGAGCAGTACTTC.

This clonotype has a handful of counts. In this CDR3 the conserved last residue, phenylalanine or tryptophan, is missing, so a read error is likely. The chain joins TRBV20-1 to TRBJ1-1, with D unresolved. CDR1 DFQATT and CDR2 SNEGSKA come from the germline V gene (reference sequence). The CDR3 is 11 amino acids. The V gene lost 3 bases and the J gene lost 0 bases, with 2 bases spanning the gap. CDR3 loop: CSASMNTEAFL. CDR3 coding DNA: TGCAGTGCTAGCATGAACACTGAAGCTTTCCTT.

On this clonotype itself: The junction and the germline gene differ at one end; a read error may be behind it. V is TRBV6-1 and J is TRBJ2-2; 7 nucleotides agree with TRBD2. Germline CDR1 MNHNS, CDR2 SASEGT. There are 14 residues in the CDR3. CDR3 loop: CASSRRGEVGGLFF. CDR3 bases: TGTGCCAGCTCCCGTCGGGGGGAAGTCGGGGGGCTGTTTTTT.

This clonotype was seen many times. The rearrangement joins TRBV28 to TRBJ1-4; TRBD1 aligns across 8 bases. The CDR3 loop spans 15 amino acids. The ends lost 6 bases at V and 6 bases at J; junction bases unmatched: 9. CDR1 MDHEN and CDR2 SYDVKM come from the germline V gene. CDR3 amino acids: CASSAGDRYYEKLFF. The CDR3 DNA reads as TGTGCCAGCAGCGCGGGGGACAGGTACTATGAAAAACTGTTTTTT.

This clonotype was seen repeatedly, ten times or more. The CDR3 nucleotides read TGTGCCAGCACCCAAACTCTACGGTCGTCTGGGGCCAACGTCCTGACTTTC. Amino acid sequence: CASTQTLRSSGANVLTF. J is TRBJ2-6 and V is TRBV12-3 or TRBV12-4, with D unclear. The CDR3 loop spans 17 amino acids. V was clipped by 7 bases and J by 1 base, with 17 bases between them.